This TCR beta chain was identified in a study of tumor-infiltrating lymphocytes in primary liver carcinoma (dated by TCRdb to between 2016 and 2019). Context from the whole study: The five patients, three men and two women aged 30 to 69 years, had hepatocellular carcinoma (four) or combined HCC and intrahepatic cholangiocarcinoma (one). Tumors of the five patients were stage T1-T3 N0M0 with maximum diameters of roughly 4 to 11 cm. Roughly 3.65 to 7.5 million productive TCRbeta reads were obtained per sample, and no significant difference in read depth was found between tissue types. For each liver tumor, the study sampled five regions along with adjacent normal tissue and blood, and applied TCRbeta repertoire sequencing, expression microarrays and whole-exome sequencing. TCRbeta repertoire sequencing covered 35 specimens from 5 patients: 25 or so tumor regions, 5 adjacent noncancerous liver tissues and 5 peripheral blood samples. Reproducibility between technical replicate repertoires was high, with correlation coefficients above 0.95 and mean shared-clone rates roughly 0.91. General study outcomes and caveats: Repertoire overlap was higher between tumor regions (mean around 35%) than tumor-adjacent (around 17%) or tumor-blood (roughly 14%) pairs, consistent with antigen-driven expansion. Only five or six patients were included in the study, and the authors note that the findings should be validated in a larger study. The top 250 clones accounted for a significantly greater share of the repertoire in tumors than in blood (p = 0.039). Comparison of CD4+ and CD8+ T cell repertoires was precluded by the use of bulk unsorted samples. Only the TCR beta chain was sequenced, which likely underestimates true repertoire diversity because unpaired alpha chains were not captured.

Concerning this clonotype: Its specific antigen is unknown. No per-base quality is available; no much larger clone lies one base away.

Starting from around 520 ng total RNA, TCRbeta-specific cDNA was produced by reverse transcription with a constant-region primer and ProtoScript II reverse transcriptase. Construction of the TCRbeta libraries relied on three nested rounds of multiplex PCR, following a slightly modified ARM-PCR procedure. Each of the first two PCR rounds ran for 9 to 10 cycles using multiplex TRBV1-TRBV30 forward primers together with a Cbeta reverse primer. Sample barcodes and Illumina adapters were added in a final 25-cycle PCR with Deep VentR polymerase. Before sequencing, amplicons between 200 and 500 bp were purified from gel using a QIAquick gel extraction kit. An Illumina HiSeq 2500 was used to sequence the TCRbeta amplicons, generating 250-bp paired-end reads. For the original study's pipeline: Reads were quality-trimmed with Trimmomatic v0.33, and paired reads were merged with FLASH v1.2.11 to recover full CDR3 sequences. MiGEC v1.2.1b assigned V, D and J germline segments to the rearranged TCRbeta sequences. Clonotype statistics, along with Shannon-Wiener diversity indices, were calculated using VDJtools v1.0.0. To cut down on sampling bias, every analysis after diversity analysis relied on just the 250 most abundant clonotypes from each sample. The public reads were run again by TCRdb, first through fastp at Q25 and then through MiXCR, and only productive beta chains were kept. Each record represents a unique CDR3 protein, reported with the most common genes and DNA among its rows. The V and J calls follow TCRdb's processing rather than the paper's. The sample table holds around 35,000 distinct CDR3 sequences, of which approximately 82% were seen once. The leading ten clones occupy approximately 37% of the sample.

Without any cell sorting, total RNA and DNA were co-extracted from about 20-30 mg of bulk tissue using the AllPrep DNA/RNA mini kit. Between late 2015 and March 2016, 5 or 6 patients in China with histopathologically diagnosed primary liver carcinoma had their tumors surgically resected. At the time of sampling, the patients were treatment-naive and had chronic HBV infection. Fresh tumor and adjacent tissue pieces were bisected; one half was stored in RNAlater at -80°C, the other sent for histology. The V and J ends are trimmed by 6 bases and 4 bases, leaving 10 bases between them. The CDR3, cysteine through phenylalanine, is 12 amino acids long. Here the CDR3 DNA is all that survives: 36 bases in frame from base 1. CDR1 and CDR2 were assigned from the germline V gene as ENHRY and SYGVKD.

Sample: tumor-adjacent normal liver tissue. Recombination linked TRBV10-3 to TRBJ2-7, with the D segment possibly TRBD1 or TRBD2, each aligning over 5 bases. This TCR came from a man aged 40-55 years with primary liver carcinoma and hepatitis B virus infection. The CDR3 protein: CAISGTEYEQYF. In nucleotides, the sequence is TGTGCCATCAGCGGGACGGAATACGAGCAGTACTTC.